The rows below give T cell receptor beta chains drawn from one sample of a study of CD8+ T cells in alopecia areata. Generated by immunoSEQ multiplex PCR, the TCRdb table keeps only in-frame clones and is missing some. The sample includes fewer than 200,000 clones, around 50% of them seen just once. The specimen was CD8+ T cells sorted from blood, collected at week 24, from a patient treated with tofacitinib. All receptors come from a human donor with alopecia areata. Both conserved end residues are part of each CDR3. Fields, in order: D gene, V gene, clone size, J gene, CDR3 protein, CDR3 DNA. D genes are given only for firm matches. Size tells how often a clone was seen (once, few, many) or the class of an expanded clone, and some rows leave it out.

-,TRBV6-5,-,TRBJ1-1,CASRRVGSTEAFF,TGTGCCAGCAGGAGAGTCGGGAGCACTGAAGCTTTCTTT
-,TRBV19,-,TRBJ1-2,CASSIPGMENYGYTF,TGTGCCAGTAGTATTCCGGGAATGGAGAACTATGGCTACACCTTC
-,TRBV5-1,once,TRBJ2-7,CASSLEGRGRYEQYF,TGCGCCAGCAGCTTGGAGGGCAGGGGGAGGTACGAGCAGTACTTC
TRBD2,TRBV7-2,few,TRBJ2-7,CASSLGRGAYEQYF,TGTGCCAGCAGCTTAGGCCGGGGGGCCTACGAGCAGTACTTC
-,TRBV30,-,TRBJ1-5,CAWSQDLSNQPQHF,TGTGCCTGGAGTCAGGACCTTAGCAATCAGCCCCAGCATTTT
TRBD2,TRBV15,-,TRBJ2-3,CATSRGLAELIGTDTQYF,TGTGCCACCAGCAGGGGACTAGCGGAGTTAATTGGCACAGATACGCAGTATTTT
TRBD1,TRBV6-5,few,TRBJ2-7,CASSPGTASSEQYF,TGTGCCAGCAGCCCCGGGACAGCTTCTTCGGAGCAGTACTTC
-,TRBV10-2,few,TRBJ1-5,CASSEGRNQPQHF,TGCGCCAGCAGTGAGGGGAGAAATCAGCCCCAGCATTTT
-,TRBV4-1,-,TRBJ2-3,CASSYTSGTDTQYF,TGCGCCAGCAGTTATACTTCAGGCACAGATACGCAGTATTTT
TRBD2,TRBV7-6,-,TRBJ2-1,CASSERAGINEQFF,TGTGCCAGCAGCGAACGAGCGGGGATCAATGAGCAGTTCTTC
-,TRBV20-1,-,TRBJ1-2,CSATGLRGYTF,TGCAGTGCCACGGGCTTGCGAGGCTACACCTTC
TRBD2,TRBV27,-,TRBJ2-7,CASSIQLAGRQYF,TGTGCCAGCAGTATCCAACTAGCGGGGCGGCAGTACTTC
TRBD1,TRBV15,-,TRBJ2-1,CATGAGGLNEQFF,TGTGCCACCGGGGCAGGGGGCTTGAATGAGCAGTTCTTC
TRBD2,TRBV9,-,TRBJ2-3,CASSSGLGTDTQYF,TGTGCCAGCAGCTCCGGACTAGGCACAGATACGCAGTATTTT
TRBD2,TRBV27,-,TRBJ2-7,CASSLAGGTYEQYF,TGTGCCAGCAGCCTAGCGGGGGGTACCTACGAGCAGTACTTC
-,TRBV5-1,-,TRBJ2-7,CASSLAASDSPYEQYF,TGCGCCAGCAGCTTGGCGGCCTCGGACAGCCCCTACGAGCAGTACTTC
-,TRBV2,-,TRBJ1-1,CASKAYEAFF,TGTGCCAGCAAGGCCTATGAAGCTTTCTTT
TRBD1,TRBV27,-,TRBJ2-7,CASSRDRGGGNEQYF,TGTGCCAGCAGCAGGGACAGGGGCGGTGGTAACGAGCAGTACTTC
-,TRBV27,-,TRBJ2-1,CASVKMDEQFF,TGTGCCAGCGTAAAGATGGATGAGCAGTTCTTC
-,TRBV29-1,-,TRBJ2-7,CSVESSGLAPYEQYF,TGCAGCGTTGAATCATCGGGGCTAGCGCCTTACGAGCAGTACTTC
TRBD2,TRBV27,-,TRBJ2-3,CASSFGLGSGNTQYF,TGTGCCAGCAGTTTCGGACTAGGGAGCGGTAATACGCAGTATTTT
-,TRBV6-5,-,TRBJ1-2,CASSVGADGYTF,TGTGCCAGCAGCGTGGGCGCGGATGGCTACACCTTC
-,TRBV19,once,TRBJ2-3,CASSGDPYTDTQYF,TGTGCCAGTAGTGGGGACCCCTACACAGATACGCAGTATTTT
TRBD1,TRBV7-8,-,TRBJ2-5,CASSSSPRGQLTQYF,TGTGCCAGCAGCTCTTCCCCTAGGGGACAGCTGACCCAGTACTTC
-,TRBV19,-,TRBJ2-1,CASSLPKVNEQFF,TGTGCCAGTAGCCTACCCAAAGTAAATGAGCAGTTCTTC
-,TRBV29-1,-,TRBJ2-5,CSVVGETQYF,TGCAGCGTTGTTGGAGAGACCCAGTACTTC
-,TRBV13,-,TRBJ1-1,CASSLVVNTEAFF,TGTGCCAGCAGCTTAGTGGTGAACACTGAAGCTTTCTTT
-,TRBV6-5,-,TRBJ2-6,CASSYKKSANVLTF,TGTGCCAGCAGTTACAAAAAGAGTGCCAACGTCCTGACTTTC
-,TRBV13,few,TRBJ2-7,CASSDYEQYF,TGTGCCAGCAGTGATTACGAGCAGTACTTC
-,TRBV7-9,-,TRBJ2-4,CASSPVLGAMGIQYF,TGTGCCAGCAGCCCCGTTCTGGGGGCCATGGGCATTCAGTACTTC
-,TRBV13,once,TRBJ2-3,CASSPPGFLSTDTQYF,TGTGCCAGCAGTCCACCGGGGTTTCTAAGCACAGATACGCAGTATTTT
TRBD1,TRBV5-1,-,TRBJ1-1,CASSYGTGVHERPDEGSVEAFF,TGCGCCAGCAGCTATGGGACAGGGGTGCATGAACGCCCAGATGAGGGGTCGGTTGAAGCTTTCTTT